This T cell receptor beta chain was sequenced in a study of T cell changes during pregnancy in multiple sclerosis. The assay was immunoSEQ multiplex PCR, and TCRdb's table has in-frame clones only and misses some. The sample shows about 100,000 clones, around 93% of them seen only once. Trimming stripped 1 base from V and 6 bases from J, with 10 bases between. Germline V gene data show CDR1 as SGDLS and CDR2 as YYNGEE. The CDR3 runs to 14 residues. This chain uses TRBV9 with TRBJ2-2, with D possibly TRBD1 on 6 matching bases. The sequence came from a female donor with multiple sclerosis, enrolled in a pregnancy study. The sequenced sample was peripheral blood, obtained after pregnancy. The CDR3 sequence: CASSVTGLAGELFF. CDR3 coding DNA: TGTGCCAGCAGCGTAACAGGGTTAGCCGGGGAGCTGTTTTTT.